The 31 T cell receptor beta chains below come from one sample, sequenced in a study of T cell repertoires in cytomegalovirus infection. TCRdb re-called the reads with MiXCR, one entry per CDR3 protein. The table lists 500,000 or so distinct CDR3 sequences, approximately 15% of them singletons. The sequenced sample was CD8+ T cells from PBMCs. The source is a human donor in good health (CMV status not recorded). Some clones in this sample may be carry-over from other donors' samples.

The table lists this clonotype with many counts. The chain employs TRBV19 and TRBJ1-1; D may be TRBD1 (5 bases). The V and J ends lost 3 bases and 2 bases respectively, with 16 bases between them. The germline V gene has CDR1 LNHDA and CDR2 SQIVND (reference sequence). The CDR3 is made up of 16 amino acids. DNA of the CDR3: TGTGCCAGTAGTATTTGGGGCCCCCAGAGTAACACTGAAGCTTTCTTT. The encoded protein is CASSIWGPQSNTEAFF.

This clonotype was seen many times. The chain has TRBV7-2 and TRBJ2-7; D possibly corresponds to TRBD1 (6 bases). With 5 bases removed from V and 1 base from J, the gap between germline ends came to 15 bases. Germline CDR1 is SGHTA and CDR2 is FQGNSA. The CDR3 runs to 15 residues. For the CDR3, the DNA is TGTGCCAGCAGCGTCGCCGGGACACAGTCCTACGAGCAGTACTTC. Amino acid sequence: CASSVAGTQSYEQYF.

V usage is TRBV27 and J usage is TRBJ2-1; no clear D. The CDR3 consists of 14 residues. The V gene lost 4 bases and the J gene lost 3 bases, with 10 bases spanning the gap. Germline loops: CDR1 MNHEY, CDR2 SMNVEV (reference sequence). In DNA, the CDR3 is TGTGCCAGCAGTTATCCCGGAGTCTACAATGAGCAGTTCTTC. Translated, it gives CASSYPGVYNEQFF.

V is TRBV19 and J is TRBJ2-1; D is unclear. The CDR3 consists of 16 residues. The V gene's germline CDR1 is LNHDA and CDR2 SQIVND (reference sequence). The V gene lost 3 bases and the J gene lost 4 bases, with 16 bases spanning the gap. As DNA, the CDR3 is TGTGCCAGTAGTATCCTCGCCGGACCCTCTTACAATGAGCAGTTCTTC. Translation gives CASSILAGPSYNEQFF.

This clonotype was seen repeatedly, ten times or more. The chain has TRBV7-2 and TRBJ1-3, with D possibly being TRBD1 (5 bases). V was shortened by 9 bases and J by 4 bases, with 13 bases between the two germline ends. In germline, CDR1 is SGHTA, CDR2 FQGNSA. The CDR3 totals 13 residues. In DNA, the CDR3 is TGTGCCAGTATGAGGGGTCCCGGAAACACCATATATTTT. Protein product: CASMRGPGNTIYF. The full variable domain, completed using reference TRBV7-2 and TRBJ1-3, is GAGVSQSPSNKVTEKGKDVELRCDPISGHTALYWYRQSLGQGLEFLIYFQGNSAPDKSGLPSDRFSAERTGGSVSTLTIQRTQQEDSAVYLCASMRGPGNTIYFGEGSWLTVV.

The chain links TRBV20-1 to TRBJ1-3, with D hard to call. This CDR3 region has 16 residues. Trimming took 2 bases from V and 1 from J, leaving 15 bases between them. The germline V gene encodes CDR1 DFQATT and CDR2 SNEGSKA (reference sequence). CDR3 nucleotides: TGCAGTGCTAGATCCCCGACGGAAGAATCTGGAAACACCATATATTTT. Translation gives CSARSPTEESGNTIYF.

This clonotype was observed a handful of times. This chain links TRBV6-1 with TRBJ2-1, with TRBD2 matching 7 bases. The CDR3 spans 16 residues. Germline loops: CDR1 MNHNS, CDR2 SASEGT. After removal of 5 bases from V and 8 bases from J, the junction contained 15 bases not matched to a gene. CDR3 nucleotide sequence: TGTGCCAGCAGTCCAGTTAATGCGGGAGCCGGGGATGAGCAGTTCTTC. Protein: CASSPVNAGAGDEQFF.

This clonotype has just a few counts. Since a much larger clone is just one base distant, this may be a read error. CDR3 sequence: CASSLALFYEQYF. CDR3 in DNA: TGTGCCAGCAGCTTAGCGCTATTCTACGAGCAGTACTTC. The genes are TRBV11-2 and TRBJ2-7; unclear D gene. The CDR3 has 13 residues. CDR1 SGHAT and CDR2 FQNNGV come from the germline V gene. The germline V and J ends were trimmed by 1 base and 3 bases, with 7 bases remaining between them.

This clonotype was found once. The chain is built from TRBV7-9 and TRBJ1-5; maybe TRBD1 (5 bases). Germline V gene sequence: CDR1 SEHNR, CDR2 FQNEAQ (reference sequence). Trimming stripped 4 bases from V and 5 bases from J, with 9 bases between. CDR3 size: 13 residues. CDR3 DNA: TGTGCCAGCAGCTGGGGGTCGGATCAGCCCCAGCATTTT. Its translation is CASSWGSDQPQHF.

V is TRBV27 and J is TRBJ1-6; TRBD1 agrees at 10 bases. J was trimmed by 3 bases and V by 5 bases; bases with no gene match: 1. CDR3 length: 15 amino acids. Germline CDR1 and CDR2: MNHEY and SMNVEV (reference sequence). The CDR3, as DNA: TGTGCCAGCAGTAGGACAGGGGGCTATAATTCACCCCTCCACTTT. This encodes CASSRTGGYNSPLHF.

This clonotype was seen just once. The V and J genes are TRBV7-2 and TRBJ2-5; no firm D call. Germline V CDR1 and CDR2: SGHTA, FQGNSA. The CDR3 consists of 14 residues. Trimming left V 4 bases short and J 2 bases short, with 11 bases between. The CDR3 here is CASSSLRLQETQYF. CDR3 DNA sequence: TGTGCCAGCAGCTCCTTACGGTTACAAGAGACCCAGTACTTC.

This clonotype was detected a few times. V usage is TRBV12-3 or TRBV12-4 and J usage is TRBJ1-3; unclear D gene. V lost 7 bases, J lost 0 bases, and 4 bases lay in between. The CDR3 length is 12 residues. CDR3 sequence reads: CASMRSGNTIYF. In DNA form, the CDR3 reads TGTGCCAGCATGCGCTCTGGAAACACCATATATTTT.

This clonotype was detected many times. The chain has TRBV12-5 and TRBJ1-6; 8 positions agree with TRBD1. This CDR3 is 14 amino acids long. CDR1 and CDR2 from the germline V gene are LGHNT and FRNRAP. After removal of 4 bases from V and 9 bases from J, the junction contained 5 bases not matched to a gene. The CDR3 DNA reads as TGTGCTAGTGGTTCCGGACAGGGCGGTTCACCCCTCCACTTT. Encoded protein: CASGSGQGGSPLHF. Drawing the rest from reference TRBV12-5 and TRBJ1-6, the complete variable domain is DARVTQTPRHKVTEMGQEVTMRCQPILGHNTVFWYRQTMMQGLELLAYFRNRAPLDDSGMPKDRFSAEMPDATLATLKIQPSEPRDSAVYFCASGSGQGGSPLHFGNGTRLTVT.

The gene calls are TRBV7-3 and TRBJ2-3; 7 nucleotides line up with TRBD2. J gave up 6 bases and V 1 base, and 1 base lay outside the gene matches. The CDR3 is 13 amino acids. Looked up from germline, CDR1 is SGHTA and CDR2 is FQGTGA. The CDR3 loop reads CASSLKRGDTQYF. For the CDR3, the DNA is TGTGCCAGCAGCTTAAAGCGGGGTGATACGCAGTATTTT.

The chain employs TRBV6-5 and TRBJ1-5; possible D gene TRBD1, 6 bases. The germline V gene has CDR1 MNHEY and CDR2 SVGAGI. Trimming shortened V by 5 bases and J by 5 bases, and 16 bases separated the two germline ends. The CDR3 spans 15 residues. CDR3 nucleotides: TGTGCCAGCAGTCAACAGGGCGATAGGCATCAGCCCCAGCATTTT. Translated, it gives CASSQQGDRHQPQHF.

This clonotype was observed at least ten times. V usage is TRBV28 and J usage is TRBJ1-1; TRBD1 might be the D (6 bases). Germline CDR1 is MDHEN and CDR2 is SYDVKM. This CDR3 is built from 13 residues. V was shortened by 5 bases and J by 7 bases, with 14 bases between the two germline ends. The CDR3: CASSPWDKDEAFF. The CDR3 DNA follows: TGTGCCAGCAGTCCTTGGGACAAGGATGAAGCTTTCTTT.

The table lists this clonotype with a few counts. The V call is TRBV7-9, the J call TRBJ2-1, with a possible D match to TRBD2 (5 bases). The CDR3 runs 13 residues. Germline CDR1 SEHNR, CDR2 FQNEAQ (reference sequence). The CDR3 loop is CARGNSGYNEQFF. CDR3 nucleotide sequence: TGTGCGAGAGGGAACTCGGGGTACAATGAGCAGTTCTTC. The entire variable domain, with the rest obtained from reference TRBV7-9 and TRBJ2-1, is as follows: DTGVSQNPRHKITKRGQNVTFRCDPISEHNRLYWYRQTLGQGPEFLTYFQNEAQLEKSRLLSDRFSAERPKGSFSTLEIQRTEQGDSAMYLCARGNSGYNEQFFGPGTRLTVL.

The chain joins TRBV20-1 to TRBJ2-2; D may be TRBD1 or TRBD2 (5 bases each). The V gene lost 5 bases and the J gene lost 0 bases, with 7 bases spanning the gap. Germline lookup yields CDR1 DFQATT and CDR2 SNEGSKA (reference sequence). This CDR3 contains 13 residues. The CDR3 DNA reads as TGCAGTGCTGAGGGGCCGAACACCGGGGAGCTGTTTTTT. This gives the protein CSAEGPNTGELFF.

The sample holds many counts of this clonotype. V gene TRBV12-3 or TRBV12-4 combines with J gene TRBJ1-2; TRBD1 agrees at 9 bases. The CDR3 is 17 amino acids. With 4 bases clipped from V and 8 bases from J, the junction kept 17 bases outside the gene matches. The CDR3 reads CASSSLRSGQGTKGYTF. CDR3 bases: TGTGCCAGCAGTTCGCTACGATCCGGACAGGGGACCAAGGGCTACACCTTC.

At least ten counts were recorded for this clonotype. The chain has TRBV12-3 or TRBV12-4 and TRBJ2-7; D call uncertain. With 4 bases removed from V and 2 bases from J, the gap between germline ends came to 15 bases. The CDR3 spans 15 residues. CDR3 sequence (DNA): TGTGCCAGCAGTTATACAGCGTCCCAAGCCTACGAGCAGTACTTC. Translating gives CASSYTASQAYEQYF.

About this clonotype: One base away lies a much larger clone, so this may be a sequencing read error. The chain links TRBV7-6 to TRBJ2-1; no firm D call. Germline CDR1 is SGHVS and CDR2 is FNYEAQ. Deletions cut 1 base from V and 2 bases from J, with 9 bases between. There are 15 residues in the CDR3. CDR3 region: CASSLGLIPYNEQFF. The CDR3 DNA reads TGTGCCAGCAGCTTAGGGCTGATCCCCTACAATGAGCAGTTCTTC.

The chain employs TRBV4-1 and TRBJ2-2; D remains ambiguous. CDR1 and CDR2 from the germline V gene are MGHRA and YSYEKL. V dropped 1 base and J dropped 6 bases, with 6 bases sitting between them. This CDR3 is 13 amino acids long. CDR3 in DNA: TGCGCCAGCAGCCAAGGGGTCTCCGGGGAGCTGTTTTTT. As protein: CASSQGVSGELFF.

This clonotype was picked up a small number of times. The chain links TRBV27 to TRBJ2-5, with D tentatively TRBD1 or TRBD2 (6 bases each). V gave up 3 bases and J gave up 4 bases, with 15 bases separating them. Germline lookup yields CDR1 MNHEY and CDR2 SMNVEV (reference sequence). The CDR3 loop spans 15 amino acids. The CDR3 region is CASSFEWGAPETQYF. The CDR3 region has the DNA TGTGCCAGCAGTTTTGAGTGGGGGGCCCCAGAGACCCAGTACTTC.

This clonotype showed up many times. This sequence joins TRBV12-3 or TRBV12-4 and TRBJ2-7, with 7 bases lining up with TRBD1. V lost 5 bases and J lost 6; bases outside the gene matches: 4. The CDR3 has 12 amino acids. CDR3 sequence: CASSLWTGEQYF. The CDR3, as DNA: TGTGCCAGCAGTCTCTGGACAGGCGAGCAGTACTTC.

The V gene is TRBV5-1, the J gene TRBJ1-1; no firm D call. In germline, CDR1 is SGHRS, CDR2 YFSETQ. The V and J ends lost 4 bases and 0 bases respectively, with 10 bases between them. The CDR3 runs to 14 residues. CDR3 DNA sequence: TGCGCCAGCAGCATCACGTTTATGAACACTGAAGCTTTCTTT. Translation gives CASSITFMNTEAFF.

This clonotype has a handful of counts. The V gene is TRBV19, the J gene TRBJ2-2; possibly TRBD1 or TRBD2 for D (5 bases each). Germline-derived CDR1 and CDR2 are LNHDA and SQIVND (reference sequence). With 2 bases removed from V and 6 bases from J, the gap between germline ends came to 16 bases. This CDR3 is 16 amino acids long. The CDR3 protein is CASSITSTVGAGELFF. The CDR3 bases are TGTGCCAGTAGTATAACCTCGACAGTCGGGGCCGGGGAGCTGTTTTTT.

This clonotype showed up just a few times. The chain employs TRBV6-7 and TRBJ2-3, with D tentatively TRBD1 or TRBD2 (5 bases each). TRBV6-7 belongs to the ORF category, with a function that is uncertain. This CDR3 region has 16 residues. V lost 0 bases to trimming and J lost 3 bases, with 13 bases between them. CDR3: CASSYSNRGGTDTQYF. CDR3 in DNA: TGTGCCAGCAGTTACTCGAACCGTGGGGGAACAGATACGCAGTATTTT.

This clonotype was found many times. The chain recombines TRBV7-2 with TRBJ2-2; possible D gene TRBD1, 6 bases. Germline CDR1 and CDR2: SGHTA and FQGNSA. The CDR3 totals 16 residues. The V and J ends lost 7 bases and 4 bases respectively, with 19 bases between them. CDR3 DNA sequence: TGTGCCAGCACCTCAGGGGCCTCCTGGGGCACCGGGGAGCTGTTTTTT. Translating it yields CASTSGASWGTGELFF.

The CDR3 reads CASSHPPGGTSGNTGELFF. The CDR3 DNA reads as TGTGCCAGCAGCCATCCCCCGGGGGGGACTAGCGGGAACACCGGGGAGCTGTTTTTT. The chain employs TRBV4-2 and TRBJ2-2; 11 bases map to TRBD2. After removal of 3 bases from V and 1 base from J, the junction contained 10 bases not matched to a gene. Germline CDR1 and CDR2: LGHNA and YNFKEQ. The CDR3 sequence is 19 residues long.

This clonotype was counted between two and nine times. V usage is TRBV5-5 and J usage is TRBJ1-2, with D uncertain. Germline values: CDR1 SGHKS, CDR2 YYEKEE (reference sequence). This CDR3 spans 13 amino acids. V was pared by 0 bases and J by 2 bases, with 5 bases between. CDR3 nucleotides: TGTGCCAGCAGCTTGGTGTTGAACTATGGCTACACCTTC. Its translation is CASSLVLNYGYTF.

This chain joins TRBV27 and TRBJ2-1; D may be TRBD1 (8 bases). With 8 bases removed from V and 4 bases from J, the gap between germline ends came to 15 bases. Germline CDR1 MNHEY, CDR2 SMNVEV (reference sequence). This CDR3 contains 14 residues. CDR3 protein: CASGTQGGYNEQFF. CDR3 coding DNA: TGTGCCAGCGGCACACAGGGGGGGTACAATGAGCAGTTCTTC.